This entry lists 14 T cell receptor beta chains sequenced from one sample in a study of blood T cells in healthy people across ages. With a J-beta primer mix and a sample-barcoded 5' primer, a second PCR ran roughly 6 to 11 cycles. TCRdb recomputed calls from the 5' RACE reads with MiXCR, one row per CDR3 protein. The sample lists 1 million or so distinct CDR3 sequences; around 27% were seen once. The same data also contributed to another study, on T cells of mothers and their children.

The sample comprised blood. The origin of the receptors is a girl aged 2 to 10 in good health.

This clonotype was seen a few times. The V and J genes are TRBV29-1 and TRBJ2-5, with D possibly called TRBD1 or TRBD2 (5 bases each). The CDR3 is made up of 16 amino acids. Germline assignment: CDR1 SQVTM and CDR2 ANQGSEA. Trimming left V 4 bases short and J 5 bases short, with 23 bases between. DNA of the CDR3: TGCAGCGTTGTTGGGGAAGTAATGGGGGACGGGGAGACCCAGTACTTC. Protein: CSVVGEVMGDGETQYF.

This clonotype is a singleton in its sample. V is TRBV20-1 and J is TRBJ1-2, with TRBD1 matching 7 bases. Trimming cost V 0 bases and J 0 bases; bases outside gene matches: 16. Germline CDR1 DFQATT, CDR2 SNEGSKA (reference sequence). This CDR3 is 19 amino acids long. The CDR3 DNA follows: TGCAGTGCTAGAGACATCGGACAGGAAAGGGGTAGAGCTAACTATGGCTACACCTTC. Translation: CSARDIGQERGRANYGYTF.

The chain has TRBV10-3 and TRBJ2-1, with TRBD2 identical over 7 bases. V was clipped by 0 bases and J by 7 bases; unmatched bases: 3. Germline lookup yields CDR1 ENHRY and CDR2 SYGVKD. The CDR3 contains 14 residues. The CDR3 DNA follows: TGTGCCATCAGTGAGTCGCTCGGGAGGAATGAGCAGTTCTTC. It is translated as CAISESLGRNEQFF.

This sequence joins TRBV2 and TRBJ2-7; D possibly corresponds to TRBD2 (6 bases). Germline assignment: CDR1 SNHLY and CDR2 FYNNEI. V was clipped by 6 bases and J by 6 bases, with 18 bases between them. The CDR3 is 14 amino acids. In nucleotides, the CDR3 is TGTGCCAGCAGGAGGGAACACTCGGGGGTCGAGCAGTACTTC. Protein sequence: CASRREHSGVEQYF.

The sample holds a few counts of this clonotype. The J gene is TRBJ1-2, the V gene TRBV10-3, with a possible D match to TRBD1 (6 bases). The CDR3 is 13 amino acids. The V end lost 10 bases, the J end lost 3 bases, and 15 bases lay between the germline ends. CDR1 and CDR2 (germline): ENHRY, SYGVKD. The CDR3 loop is CATGVDRDYGYTF. As DNA, the CDR3 is TGTGCCACAGGTGTGGACAGAGACTATGGCTACACCTTC.

The chain links TRBV5-1 to TRBJ2-1; D possibly corresponds to TRBD1 (6 bases). Deletions cut 6 bases from V and 4 bases from J, with 14 bases between. Germline V gives CDR1 SGHRS, CDR2 YFSETQ. The CDR3 runs 14 residues. The CDR3 is CASKSQGGYNEQFF. CDR3 DNA sequence: TGCGCCAGCAAGTCACAGGGTGGATACAATGAGCAGTTCTTC.

The chain's CDR3 is CAISFFDREGTGELFF. The CDR3 DNA is TGTGCCATCAGTTTCTTTGACAGGGAGGGGACCGGGGAGCTGTTTTTT. The chain uses TRBV10-3 and TRBJ2-2; D could derive from TRBD1 or TRBD2 (7 bases each). Germline lookup yields CDR1 ENHRY and CDR2 SYGVKD. V lost 5 bases to trimming and J lost 5 bases, with 18 bases between them. This CDR3 contains 16 residues.

The J gene is TRBJ2-5, the V gene TRBV12-3 or TRBV12-4, with D uncertain. Matching the DNA end better, TRBJ2-1 makes the J call doubtful. The CDR3 covers 13 residues. The CDR3, as DNA: TGTGCCAGCAGTGCGCAGCTGGTACTTGAGCAGTTCTTC. Protein sequence: CASSAQLVLEQFF.

This clonotype was seen repeatedly, ten times or more. The V and J genes are TRBV29-1 and TRBJ2-4; 7 bases align to TRBD1. V gave up 2 bases and J gave up 1 base; unmatched junction bases: 5. Per germline, CDR1 SQVTM and CDR2 ANQGSEA. The CDR3 sequence is 15 residues long. CDR3 nucleotides: TGCAGCGTTGAATTGGGCAGGGGGGCCAAAAACATTCAGTACTTC. It is translated as CSVELGRGAKNIQYF.

This rearrangement joins TRBV4-1 to TRBJ1-1; D perhaps matches TRBD1 (6 bases). From germline, CDR1 is MGHRA and CDR2 YSYEKL. The CDR3 totals 14 residues. V dropped 5 bases and J dropped 4 bases, with 14 bases sitting between them. This CDR3 reads CASSAMTGPTEAFF. In DNA, the CDR3 is TGCGCCAGCAGCGCCATGACAGGACCCACTGAAGCTTTCTTT.

The V call is TRBV11-2, the J call TRBJ2-3; 8 bases fit TRBD2. V lost 2 bases to trimming and J lost 4 bases; unmatched junction nucleotides: 8. Germline assignment: CDR1 SGHAT and CDR2 FQNNGV. The CDR3 covers 16 residues. This chain's CDR3 is CASSLRTSPTPDTQYF. The CDR3 bases are TGTGCCAGCAGCTTACGGACTAGCCCAACACCAGATACGCAGTATTTT. Using reference TRBV11-2 and TRBJ2-3 for the parts outside the CDR3, the full variable domain is EAGVAQSPRYKIIEKRQSVAFWCNPISGHATLYWYQQILGQGPKLLIQFQNNGVVDDSQLPKDRFSAERLKGVDSTLKIQPAKLEDSAVYLCASSLRTSPTPDTQYFGPGTRLTVL.

The V call is TRBV6-1, the J call TRBJ2-7, with a tentative D call TRBD1 (5 bases). The CDR3 is made up of 14 amino acids. Germline V lookup: CDR1 MNHNS, CDR2 SASEGT. V was trimmed by 6 bases and J by 3 bases, leaving 15 bases between them. The CDR3 DNA sequence: TGTGCCAGCAGCCCCAGGGAAGGGGACTACGAGCAGTACTTC. Its translation is CASSPREGDYEQYF.

This clonotype was picked up a small number of times. The chain couples TRBV6-5 to TRBJ1-2; D might be TRBD1 (6 bases). This CDR3 contains 13 residues. CDR1 and CDR2 from the germline V gene are MNHEY and SVGAGI. V was cut by 10 bases and J by 4 bases, with 16 bases left in between. For the CDR3, the DNA is TGTGCCACCTCGGACAGAGCTATCTATGGCTACACCTTC. Residues: CATSDRAIYGYTF.

There are a few counts of this clonotype. CDR3 protein: CASSMTFQETQYF. In nucleotides, the CDR3 is TGCGCCAGCAGCATGACCTTCCAAGAGACCCAGTACTTC. This rearrangement joins TRBV5-1 to TRBJ2-5; D gene uncertain. Trimming stripped 4 bases from V and 1 base from J, with 8 bases between. The CDR3 spans 13 residues. Germline CDR1 and CDR2: SGHRS and YFSETQ.